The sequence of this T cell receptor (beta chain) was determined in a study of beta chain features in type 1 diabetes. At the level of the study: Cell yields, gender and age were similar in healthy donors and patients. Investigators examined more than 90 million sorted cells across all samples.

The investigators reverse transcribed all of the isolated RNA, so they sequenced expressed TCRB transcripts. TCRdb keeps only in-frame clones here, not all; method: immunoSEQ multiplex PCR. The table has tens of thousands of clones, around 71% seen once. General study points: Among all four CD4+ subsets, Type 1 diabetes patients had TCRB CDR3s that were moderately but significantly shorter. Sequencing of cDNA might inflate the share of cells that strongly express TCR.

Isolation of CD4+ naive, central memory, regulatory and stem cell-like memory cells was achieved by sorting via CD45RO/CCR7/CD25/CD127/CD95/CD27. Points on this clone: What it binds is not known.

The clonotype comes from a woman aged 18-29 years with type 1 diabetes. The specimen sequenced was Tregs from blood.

The CDR3 protein is CASSLGNRYGYTF. CDR3 sequence (DNA): TGTGCCAGCAGCTTAGGGAACAGATATGGCTACACCTTC. V is TRBV7-2 and J is TRBJ1-2; D not resolved. This CDR3 has 13 residues. Trimming removed 1 base from V and 5 bases from J, with 8 bases in between. Germline CDR1 and CDR2: SGHTA and FQGNSA.